Below are 2 T cell receptor beta chains sequenced from a single sample in a study of Ad26.COV2.S vaccination and SARS-CoV-2 variants. The treatment: about 20 received Ad26.COV2.S at low or high dose, single or two shots; a few received placebo; per-sample allocation not given. The samples were gathered on day 63 after the first injection of vaccine or placebo. Here immunoSEQ multiplex PCR was the method, and the copy in TCRdb shows in-frame clones only, minus some. The sample carries about 420,000 clones, 88% recorded once. The material was peripheral blood, obtained in a trial of Ad26.COV2.S vaccine versus placebo. The receptors come from a person between 18 and 60 years old who received the Ad26.COV2.S COVID-19 vaccine or a placebo.

The chain recombines TRBV7-2 with TRBJ1-2, with 10 positions matching TRBD1. The CDR3 is made up of 15 amino acids. Unmatched junction bases numbered 9, after V lost 5 bases and J lost 6 bases. The germline CDR1 and CDR2 sequences are SGHTA and FQGNSA. The DNA for the CDR3 is TGTGCCAGCAGCGGATTTCCCGGGACAGGGGATGGCTACACCTTC. It is translated as CASSGFPGTGDGYTF.

The chain has TRBV5-4 and TRBJ2-3, with 7 nucleotides matching TRBD2. Germline CDR1 is SGHNT and CDR2 is YYREEE (reference sequence). Trimming removed 4 bases from V and 6 bases from J; junction bases left unmatched: 5. The CDR3 is 13 amino acids. The CDR3 is CASSPTSIDTQYF. CDR3 sequence (DNA): TGTGCCAGCAGCCCGACTAGCATCGATACGCAGTATTTT.